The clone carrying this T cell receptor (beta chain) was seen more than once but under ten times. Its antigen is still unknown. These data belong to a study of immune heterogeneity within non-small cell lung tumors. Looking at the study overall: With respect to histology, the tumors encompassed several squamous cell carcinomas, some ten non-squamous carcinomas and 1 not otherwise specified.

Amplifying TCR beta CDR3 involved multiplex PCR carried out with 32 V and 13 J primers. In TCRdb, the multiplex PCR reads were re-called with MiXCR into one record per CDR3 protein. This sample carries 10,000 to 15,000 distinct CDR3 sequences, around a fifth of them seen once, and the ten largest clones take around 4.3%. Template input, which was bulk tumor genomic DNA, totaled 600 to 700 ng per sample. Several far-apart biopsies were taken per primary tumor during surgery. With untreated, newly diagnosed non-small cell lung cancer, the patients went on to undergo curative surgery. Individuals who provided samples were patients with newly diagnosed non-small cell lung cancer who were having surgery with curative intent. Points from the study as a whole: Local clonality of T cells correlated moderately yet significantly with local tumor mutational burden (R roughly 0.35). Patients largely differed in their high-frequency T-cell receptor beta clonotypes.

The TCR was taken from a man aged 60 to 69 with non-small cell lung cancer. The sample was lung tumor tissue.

CDR3 sequence (DNA): TGTGCCTGGAGTGGAGGCAATCAGCCCCAGCATTTT. Its protein product is CAWSGGNQPQHF. The V and J genes are TRBV30 and TRBJ1-5; no firm D call. Germline CDR1 and CDR2: GTSNPN and SVGIG (reference sequence). V was clipped by 1 base and J by 2 bases, with 3 bases between them. This CDR3 comprises 12 residues.